The rows below give T cell receptor beta chains drawn from one sample of a study of blood T cell repertoires in COVID-19. The data were produced by immunoSEQ multiplex PCR, yet TCRdb's version contains in-frame clones alone and is incomplete. The data hold about 210,000 clones, with less than 90% observed a single time. Sequencing was carried out using peripheral blood. The receptor source for this set is a man aged 35-49 years with acute or convalescent COVID-19. Both conserved end residues are part of each CDR3. Fields, in order: clone size, D gene, V gene, J gene, CDR3 length, CDR3 DNA, CDR3 protein. D genes are given only for firm matches. Part of the rows lack a size; the others show once, few, many or a class for expanded clones.

size: .; D: .; V: TRBV6-5; J: TRBJ2-1; length: 15; DNA: TGTGCCAGCAGCCTATTGGGGAGCTCCTACAATGAGCAGTTCTTC; CDR3: CASSLLGSSYNEQFF
size: .; D: TRBD2; V: TRBV5-1; J: TRBJ2-5; length: 14; DNA: TGCGCCAGCAGCCTAGCGGGGGGCCAAGAGACCCAGTACTTC; CDR3: CASSLAGGQETQYF
size: .; D: TRBD1; V: TRBV24-1; J: TRBJ1-2; length: 13; DNA: TGTGCCACCAGTGATGGACAGGGGAGGGGCTACACCTTC; CDR3: CATSDGQGRGYTF
size: .; D: .; V: TRBV19; J: TRBJ1-5; length: 15; DNA: TGTGCCAGTAGTATGGGGGGAGGGGTCTATCAGCCCCAGCATTTT; CDR3: CASSMGGGVYQPQHF
size: .; D: .; V: TRBV29-1; J: TRBJ1-1; length: 11; DNA: TGCAGCGTTGACAGGAACACTGAAGCTTTCTTT; CDR3: CSVDRNTEAFF
size: .; D: TRBD1; V: TRBV19; J: TRBJ1-5; length: 13; DNA: TGTGCCAGTAGTTGGGACAGGGATCAGCCCCAGCATTTT; CDR3: CASSWDRDQPQHF
size: .; D: TRBD2; V: TRBV28; J: TRBJ2-1; length: 15; DNA: TGTGCCAGCAGTTCGGGACTAGCGGGAGGGAATGAGCAGTTCTTC; CDR3: CASSSGLAGGNEQFF
size: .; D: .; V: TRBV28; J: TRBJ1-2; length: 11; DNA: TGTGCCGCGGGGGGTTACTATGGCTACACCTTC; CDR3: CAAGGYYGYTF
size: .; D: .; V: TRBV3-1/TRBV3-2; J: TRBJ2-7; length: 14; DNA: TGTGCCAGCAGCAAATTACAGGGAACTTACGAGCAGTACTTC; CDR3: CASSKLQGTYEQYF
size: .; D: .; V: TRBV28; J: TRBJ1-5; length: 14; DNA: TGTGCCAGCAGTTTTGGGGGCAGGGTGTCAGCCCAGCATTTT; CDR3: CASSFGGRVSAQHF
size: .; D: TRBD1; V: TRBV6-4; J: TRBJ2-2; length: 15; DNA: TGTGCCAGCAGTTTCCAACAGGGGAGCCCCGGGGAGCTGTTTTTT; CDR3: CASSFQQGSPGELFF
size: .; D: TRBD1; V: TRBV6-2/TRBV6-3; J: TRBJ2-2; length: 15; DNA: TGTGCCAGCAGCCAGGGGGACACGAGGGCCGGGGAGCTGTTTTTT; CDR3: CASSQGDTRAGELFF
size: .; D: .; V: TRBV2; J: TRBJ1-1; length: 17; DNA: TGTGCCAGCAGTGAAGGGAGATTGGGACTCGGGGGGACTGAAGCTTTCTTT; CDR3: CASSEGRLGLGGTEAFF
size: .; D: TRBD2; V: TRBV16; J: TRBJ2-1; length: 19; DNA: TGTGCCAGCAGCCAATCCGTCCCTAGCGGGAGCCCACCATACAATGAGCAGTTCTTC; CDR3: CASSQSVPSGSPPYNEQFF
size: .; D: .; V: TRBV7-9; J: TRBJ1-5; length: 14; DNA: TGTGCCAGCAGCTTAGGGACAGTTGGGCAGCCCCAGCATTTT; CDR3: CASSLGTVGQPQHF
size: .; D: .; V: TRBV28; J: TRBJ1-5; length: 16; DNA: TGTGCCAGCAGCAGGGGACCGGACAGTGGATATCAGCCCCAGCATTTT; CDR3: CASSRGPDSGYQPQHF
size: once; D: .; V: TRBV7-8; J: TRBJ2-6; length: 16; DNA: TGTGCCAGCAGCCTTGAACAGGGTACAGGGGCCAACGTCCTGACTTTC; CDR3: CASSLEQGTGANVLTF
size: .; D: .; V: TRBV18; J: TRBJ1-6; length: 16; DNA: TGTGCCAGCTCACCACGGGCCCCGAGATCCGATTCACCCCTCCACTTT; CDR3: CASSPRAPRSDSPLHF
size: once; D: TRBD2; V: TRBV7-6; J: TRBJ2-1; length: 15; DNA: TGTGCCAGCAGCATCGGACTAGCGCCGGATATTGAGCAGTTCTTC; CDR3: CASSIGLAPDIEQFF
size: .; D: TRBD1; V: TRBV3-1/TRBV3-2; J: TRBJ2-7; length: 15; DNA: TGTGCCAGCAGCCTTTCCGGGACAGGGGGCTACGAGCAGTACTTC; CDR3: CASSLSGTGGYEQYF
size: .; D: .; V: TRBV19; J: TRBJ1-2; length: 14; DNA: TGTGCCAGTAGTTGGGCTCGACAGATCTATGGCTACACCTTC; CDR3: CASSWARQIYGYTF
size: .; D: .; V: TRBV5-4; J: TRBJ2-7; length: 15; DNA: TGTGCCAGCAGCTTGGTACAGAGCCTCTCCTACGAGCAGTACTTC; CDR3: CASSLVQSLSYEQYF
size: .; D: .; V: TRBV5-8; J: TRBJ1-5; length: 15; DNA: TGTGCCAGCAGCAACAGGGTCGCCAGCAATCAGCCCCAGCATTTT; CDR3: CASSNRVASNQPQHF
size: .; D: .; V: TRBV18; J: TRBJ1-5; length: 17; DNA: TGTGCCAGCTCACCGAGAGGGGGGGCCGATAGCAATCAGCCCCAGCATTTT; CDR3: CASSPRGGADSNQPQHF
size: .; D: TRBD1; V: TRBV11-2; J: TRBJ2-3; length: 17; DNA: TGTGCCAGCAGCACCGGGACAGGTGGGAAAGGTACAGATACGCAGTATTTT; CDR3: CASSTGTGGKGTDTQYF
size: .; D: .; V: TRBV21-1; J: TRBJ2-4; length: 19; DNA: TGTGCCAGCAGCAACCGGGACAGGGGGCGCTTTTTGGCCAAAAACATTCAGTACTTC; CDR3: CASSNRDRGRFLAKNIQYF
size: .; D: TRBD1; V: TRBV11-2; J: TRBJ1-2; length: 15; DNA: TGTGCCAGCAGCCACCGACAGGGAATGGGCTATGGCTACACCTTC; CDR3: CASSHRQGMGYGYTF
size: once; D: .; V: TRBV27; J: TRBJ2-7; length: 17; DNA: TGTGCCAGCAGTTTAACCGGGACACCTCCTGAGTGGTACGAGCAGTACTTC; CDR3: CASSLTGTPPEWYEQYF
size: .; D: .; V: TRBV7-9; J: TRBJ2-1; length: 14; DNA: TGTGCCAGCAGCCGACTAGAAAATTACAATGAGCAGTTCTTC; CDR3: CASSRLENYNEQFF
size: .; D: .; V: TRBV21-1; J: TRBJ1-3; length: 15; DNA: TGTGCCAGCAGCAAATCTCGGGAGAGCGTTAGAACCATATATTTT; CDR3: CASSKSRESVRTIYF
size: .; D: TRBD2; V: TRBV3-1/TRBV3-2; J: TRBJ2-3; length: 16; DNA: TGTGCCAGCAGCCAAATTAGCGGGGTCAACACAGATACGCAGTATTTT; CDR3: CASSQISGVNTDTQYF
size: .; D: TRBD2; V: TRBV20-1; J: TRBJ2-5; length: 13; DNA: TGCAGTGCTAGTGCTAGCGGGAGTGAGACCCAGTACTTC; CDR3: CSASASGSETQYF
size: .; D: TRBD1; V: TRBV6-5; J: TRBJ1-2; length: 15; DNA: TGTGCCAGCAGTTACCCCCGACAGGGGTTCTATGGCTACACCTTC; CDR3: CASSYPRQGFYGYTF
size: .; D: TRBD1; V: TRBV3-1/TRBV3-2; J: TRBJ1-3; length: 14; DNA: TGTGCCAGCAGCGCGACAGGGGCTGGAAACACCATATATTTT; CDR3: CASSATGAGNTIYF
size: .; D: .; V: TRBV28; J: TRBJ1-6; length: 15; DNA: TGTGCCAGCAGACCACCCCAGGGGTGGAATTCACCCCTCCACTTT; CDR3: CASRPPQGWNSPLHF
size: .; D: .; V: TRBV19; J: TRBJ1-4; length: 16; DNA: TGTGCCAGTAGTATGGCCCCGGGAAGTCCTAATGAAAAACTGTTTTTT; CDR3: CASSMAPGSPNEKLFF
size: .; D: TRBD2; V: TRBV2; J: TRBJ2-5; length: 16; DNA: TGTGCCAGCAGAACCCCACTAGCGGGAGGATTGGAGACCCAGTACTTC; CDR3: CASRTPLAGGLETQYF
size: .; D: TRBD2; V: TRBV13; J: TRBJ2-1; length: 23; DNA: TGTGCCAGCAGCTTAGGGGTGGTTGGGATACTAGCGGGAGAACAAGGGGCCTACAATGAGCAGTTCTTC; CDR3: CASSLGVVGILAGEQGAYNEQFF
size: .; D: TRBD2; V: TRBV7-9; J: TRBJ2-2; length: 17; DNA: TGTGCCAGCAGCTTAAGTCCCGGGACTAGCGGCACCGGGGAGCTGTTTTTT; CDR3: CASSLSPGTSGTGELFF
size: .; D: TRBD1; V: TRBV4-1; J: TRBJ1-6; length: 18; DNA: TGCGCCAGCAGCCAAGACGGACAGGAGGGCTCCTATAATTCACCCCTCCACTTT; CDR3: CASSQDGQEGSYNSPLHF
size: .; D: .; V: TRBV5-4; J: TRBJ1-4; length: 14; DNA: TGTGCCAGCAGTTCGGACGGGGGGCAAGAAAAACTGTTTTTT; CDR3: CASSSDGGQEKLFF
size: .; D: TRBD1; V: TRBV28; J: TRBJ2-3; length: 17; DNA: TGTGCCAGCAGTTTGGGACAGACCATGGGTGGCACAGATACGCAGTATTTT; CDR3: CASSLGQTMGGTDTQYF
size: .; D: TRBD2; V: TRBV6-2/TRBV6-3; J: TRBJ2-1; length: 20; DNA: TGTGCCAGCAGTCTACCCGCGGGACTAGCGGGAGGGCCCTCGTTCAATGAGCAGTTCTTC; CDR3: CASSLPAGLAGGPSFNEQFF
size: .; D: TRBD2; V: TRBV6-5; J: TRBJ2-1; length: 16; DNA: TGTGCCAGCAGTTACGCGGGGCAGCTCCGGGGGGGTGAGCAGTTCTTC; CDR3: CASSYAGQLRGGEQFF
size: few; D: TRBD2; V: TRBV19; J: TRBJ2-1; length: 19; DNA: TGTGCCAGTAGCATCTCTTCCCCAAGACTAGCGAGCGCCTACAATGAGCAGTTCTTC; CDR3: CASSISSPRLASAYNEQFF